The clone carrying this T cell receptor (beta chain) was counted at least ten times. The sample comes from a study of T cells in Graves' hyperthyroidism and ophthalmopathy. Amplification targeted TCR beta CDR3 regions from RNA transcripts. RT-PCR in the first round (using the HTBI primer set) targeted the TCR CDR3. Via MiXCR, TCRdb re-called the multiplex PCR reads, giving one row per CDR3 protein. Here the sample spans fewer than 350,000 distinct CDR3 sequences, less than 20% being singletons. Trimming took off 3 bases at V and 4 bases at J, with 21 bases between the two ends. This CDR3 is 16 amino acids long. Germline V CDR1 and CDR2: DFQATT, SNEGSKA (reference sequence).

Sequenced sample: blood. The chain uses TRBV20-1 and TRBJ1-1, with D tentatively TRBD1 (6 bases). This receptor was taken from a woman in her 40s with Graves' ophthalmopathy. The CDR3 nucleotides are TGCAGTGCTAGTCGCCGATTCGGGGGCGGAGGCACTGAAGCTTTCTTT. It is translated as CSASRRFGGGGTEAFF.